This T cell receptor beta chain was captured in a study of shared clonotypes between healthy human individuals. General study points: Naive subsets tended to show greater estimated richness than memory subsets.

The CDR3 consists of 13 residues. CDR1 SGHAT and CDR2 FQNNGV come from the germline V gene. The ends were cut back, 5 bases at V and 0 bases at J, with 2 bases in the middle. Clones were sequenced by immunoSEQ multiplex PCR, and TCRdb holds only the in-frame ones, with some missing. The data show approximately 980,000 clones, over 60% seen once. With respect to this clone: The antigen remains unidentified.

The receptor was derived from a man between 18 and 35 years old in good health. The V gene is TRBV11-2, the J gene TRBJ2-6; D ambiguous. Sequenced material: memory CD4+ T cells sorted from blood. This sample's subset: CD45RA-negative fraction. CDR3 sequence (DNA): TGTGCCAGCAGCCCCTCTGGGGCCAACGTCCTGACTTTC. Encoded protein: CASSPSGANVLTF.